The rows below give T cell receptor beta chains drawn from one sample of a study of Graves' ophthalmopathy and Graves' hyperthyroidism. TCRdb reprocessed the multiplex PCR reads via MiXCR and lists one record per CDR3 protein. The data contain 350,000 to 400,000 distinct CDR3 sequences, 15% to 17% of them singletons. Sequences were obtained from peripheral blood. These receptors were collected from a woman aged 18-29 years with stable Graves' hyperthyroidism. CDR3s include the opening cysteine and the closing phenylalanine or tryptophan. The order of the fields is J gene, D gene, clone size, V gene, CDR3 DNA, CDR3 protein. D genes are given only for firm matches. Only some rows state a clone size, as once, few, many or a class for expanded clones.

>TRBJ2-7|TRBD1|many|TRBV10-3
TGTGCCATTCCGGACAGGGGGCGGGCCTACGAGCAGTACTTC
CAIPDRGRAYEQYF
>TRBJ2-7|-|many|TRBV2
TGTGCCAGCAGTGACAGGGGCCTCTACGAGCAGTACTTC
CASSDRGLYEQYF
>TRBJ1-2|-|many|TRBV12-3/TRBV12-4
TGTGCCAGCAGTTCCAGGGTTGGCTACACCTTC
CASSSRVGYTF
>TRBJ2-5|-|many|TRBV7-2
TGTGCCAGCAGCTTAGTCCCCGGCCAAGAGACCCAGTACTTC
CASSLVPGQETQYF
>TRBJ2-7|TRBD2|many|TRBV6-1
TGTGCCAGCAGAACAGCGGGGGACTACGAGCAGTACTTC
CASRTAGDYEQYF
>TRBJ1-2|TRBD1|many|TRBV20-1
TGCAGTGCATCCGGGACAGGGGGAAACTATGGCTACACCTTC
CSASGTGGNYGYTF
>TRBJ2-7|-|many|TRBV20-1
TGCAGTGCTAGACCTCGGGACAAATCCTACGAGCAGTACTTC
CSARPRDKSYEQYF
>TRBJ1-1|-|-|TRBV6-2/TRBV6-3
TGTGCCAGCAGTTTTCGGAGGGAGACTGAAGCTTTCTTT
CASSFRRETEAFF
>TRBJ1-6|-|many|TRBV6-1
TGTGCCAGCAGCCCGGACGGCCGGAATTCACCCCTCCACTTT
CASSPDGRNSPLHF
>TRBJ2-7|-|many|TRBV2
TGTGCCAGCAGTGTATCGGGACAAAGCTCCTACGAGCAGTACTTC
CASSVSGQSSYEQYF
>TRBJ2-7|TRBD1|many|TRBV20-1
TGCAGTGCTTGGGACAGGGGAATCTACGAGCAGTACTTC
CSAWDRGIYEQYF